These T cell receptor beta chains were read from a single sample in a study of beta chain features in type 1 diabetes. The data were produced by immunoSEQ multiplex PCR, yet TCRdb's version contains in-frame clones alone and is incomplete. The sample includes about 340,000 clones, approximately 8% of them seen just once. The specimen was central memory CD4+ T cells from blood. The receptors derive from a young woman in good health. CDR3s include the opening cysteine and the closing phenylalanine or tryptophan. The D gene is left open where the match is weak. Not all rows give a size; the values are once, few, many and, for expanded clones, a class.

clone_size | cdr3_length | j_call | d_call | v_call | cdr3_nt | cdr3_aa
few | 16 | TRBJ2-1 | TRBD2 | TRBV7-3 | TGTGCCAGCAGCACTCGGACTAGCGGGAGAGGTGGTGAGCAGTTCTTC | CASSTRTSGRGGEQFF
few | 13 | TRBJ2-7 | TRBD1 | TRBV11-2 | TGTGCCAGCAGCTTAGCCTTACAGGGGATCGAGTACTTC | CASSLALQGIEYF
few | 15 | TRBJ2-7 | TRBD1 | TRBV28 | TGTGCCAGCAGTGACGCCTCGGGACAGGGTTACGAGCAGTACTTC | CASSDASGQGYEQYF
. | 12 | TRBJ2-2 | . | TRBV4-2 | TGTGCCAGCAGCCAAGAGGCAGGGGAGCTGTTTTTT | CASSQEAGELFF
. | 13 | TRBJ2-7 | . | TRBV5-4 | TGTGCCAGCAGCTTACAGAGCTCCTACGAGCAGTACTTC | CASSLQSSYEQYF
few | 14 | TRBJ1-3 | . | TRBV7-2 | TGTGCCAGCAGCTTAGAGTACATGGGAAACACCATATATTTT | CASSLEYMGNTIYF
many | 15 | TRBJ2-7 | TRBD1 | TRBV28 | TGTGCCAGCAGCCCCTTCGGGACAGGGGGGTACGAGCAGTACTTC | CASSPFGTGGYEQYF
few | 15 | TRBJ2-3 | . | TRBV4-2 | TGTGCCAGCAGCCAAGACCCACAACAGGACGGGTCGCAGTATTTT | CASSQDPQQDGSQYF
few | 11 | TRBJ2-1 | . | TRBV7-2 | TGTGCCAGCAGCTTTGGGGATGAGCAGTTCTTC | CASSFGDEQFF
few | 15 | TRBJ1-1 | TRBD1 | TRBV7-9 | TGTGCCAGCAGCTTAGGGACAGGCGGGAACACTGAAGCTTTCTTT | CASSLGTGGNTEAFF
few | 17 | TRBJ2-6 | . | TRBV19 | TGTGCCAGTAGTTCAGCGCTTTTCGTCTCTGGGGCCAACGTCCTGACTTTC | CASSSALFVSGANVLTF
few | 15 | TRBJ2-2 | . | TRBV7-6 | TGTGCCAGCAAAGTGGAGGGAGTGGGCACCGGGGAGCTGTTTTTT | CASKVEGVGTGELFF
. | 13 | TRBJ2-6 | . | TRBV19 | TGTGCCAGTAGTTCCCTGGGAGGCCAGGTCCTGACTTTC | CASSSLGGQVLTF
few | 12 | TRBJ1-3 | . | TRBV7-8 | TGTGCCAGCAGCTTAGTTGGGGCAGGCATATATTTT | CASSLVGAGIYF
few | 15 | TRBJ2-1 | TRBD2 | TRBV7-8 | TGTGCCAGCAGCCCAGTTAGCGGGAGTTTGAATGAGCAGTTCTTC | CASSPVSGSLNEQFF
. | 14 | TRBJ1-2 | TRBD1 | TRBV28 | TGTGCCAGCAGCTCGGGACAGCAGTTCTATGGCTACACCTTC | CASSSGQQFYGYTF
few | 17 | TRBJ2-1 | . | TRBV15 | TGTGCCACCAGCAGAGATCTCTACAGGGTCACCTACAATGAGCAGTTCTTC | CATSRDLYRVTYNEQFF
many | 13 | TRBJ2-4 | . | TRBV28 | TGTGCCAGCGTGGATCTAGCCAAAAACATTCAGTACTTC | CASVDLAKNIQYF
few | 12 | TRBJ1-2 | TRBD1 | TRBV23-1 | TGCGCCAGCAGTCAATCCCACAGGGGACACACCTTC | CASSQSHRGHTF
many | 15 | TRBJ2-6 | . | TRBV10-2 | TGCGCCAGCAGTGACCCGGGCGCTGGGGCCAACGTCCTGACTTTC | CASSDPGAGANVLTF
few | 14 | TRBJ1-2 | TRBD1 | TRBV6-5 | TGTGCCAGCAGACCGACAGGGGTATTGTATGGCTACACCTTC | CASRPTGVLYGYTF
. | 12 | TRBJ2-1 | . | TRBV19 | TGTGCCAGTAGTATTATTCCGGGAGTGATGTTCTTC | CASSIIPGVMFF
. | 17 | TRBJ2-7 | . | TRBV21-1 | TGTGCCAGCAGCGAGCTTAGGACTAGCGGGAGGGCCTACGAGCAGTACTTC | CASSELRTSGRAYEQYF
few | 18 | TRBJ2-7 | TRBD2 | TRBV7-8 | TGTGCCAGCAGCTTAATACCCAATCATCTTAGCGGGAGGTACGAGCAGTACTTC | CASSLIPNHLSGRYEQYF
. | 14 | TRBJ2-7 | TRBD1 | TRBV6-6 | TGTGCCAGCAGGCCGGGACAGGGGTCCTCCGAGCAGTACTTC | CASRPGQGSSEQYF
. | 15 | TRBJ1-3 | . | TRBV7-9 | TGTGCCAGCAGTCCGTTTATCTTCTCTGGAAACACCATATATTTT | CASSPFIFSGNTIYF
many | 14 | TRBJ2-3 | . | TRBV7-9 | TGTGCCAGCAGCGGAAACAGTCTAGCTGGAGGATTTATATTT | CASSGNSLAGGFIF
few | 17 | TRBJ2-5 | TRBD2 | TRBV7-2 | TGTGCCAGCAGCTTAGCTTCGATCGGGGCTAGCGGGAAGACCCAGTACTTC | CASSLASIGASGKTQYF
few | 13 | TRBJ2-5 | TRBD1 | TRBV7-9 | TGTGCCATAACCGGGACAGGGAAAGAGACCCAGTACTTC | CAITGTGKETQYF
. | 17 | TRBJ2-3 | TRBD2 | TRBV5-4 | TGTGCCAGCAGCTGGACTAGCGGGAGGGCCTGGACAGATACGCAGTATTTT | CASSWTSGRAWTDTQYF
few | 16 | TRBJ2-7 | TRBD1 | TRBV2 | TGTGCCAGCAAACACCAGGGACAGGGTAATTCCTACGAGCAGTACTTC | CASKHQGQGNSYEQYF
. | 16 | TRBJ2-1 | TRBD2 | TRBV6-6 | TGTGCCAGCAGTCTTTCGACTAGCGGGGGGATCAATGAGCAGTTCTTC | CASSLSTSGGINEQFF
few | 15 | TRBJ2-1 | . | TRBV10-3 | TGTGCCATCAGTGTGGTCAGGCACTCCTACAATGAGCAGTTCTTC | CAISVVRHSYNEQFF
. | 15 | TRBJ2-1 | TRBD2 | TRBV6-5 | TGTGCCAGCAGTTACTCACCTAGCGGGAGAGATGAGCAGTTCTTC | CASSYSPSGRDEQFF
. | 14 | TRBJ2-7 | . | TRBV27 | TGTGCCAGCAGTTTAGTTAGGGGGGCCTACGAGCAGTACTTC | CASSLVRGAYEQYF
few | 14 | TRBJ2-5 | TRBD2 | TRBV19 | TGTGCCAGCTCAACTAGCGGGATAAGACAGACCCAGTACTTC | CASSTSGIRQTQYF
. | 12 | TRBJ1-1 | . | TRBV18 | TGTGCCAGCTCCCAAGGGGGCACTGAAGCTTTCTTT | CASSQGGTEAFF
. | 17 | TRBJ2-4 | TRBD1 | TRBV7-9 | TGTGCCAGCAGCTCAGACAGGGGGCTACTAGCCAAAAACATTCAGTACTTC | CASSSDRGLLAKNIQYF
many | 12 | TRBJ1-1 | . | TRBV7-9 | TGTGCCAGCAGCGCTTTCACGCCTGAAGCTTTCTTT | CASSAFTPEAFF
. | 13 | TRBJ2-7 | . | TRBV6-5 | TGTGCCAGCAGCCGACAGGAGCGGTCCGAGCAGTACTTC | CASSRQERSEQYF
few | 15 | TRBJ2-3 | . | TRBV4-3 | TGCGCCAGCAGCCAAGAGGGCACCGGCACAGATACGCAGTATTTT | CASSQEGTGTDTQYF
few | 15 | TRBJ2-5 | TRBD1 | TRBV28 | TGTGCCAGCAGTTTTGGGGACAGATACCAAGAGACCCAGTACTTC | CASSFGDRYQETQYF